These T cell receptor beta chains were read from a single sample in a study of T cell responses to AZD1222 COVID-19 vaccine. The assay was immunoSEQ multiplex PCR, and TCRdb's table has in-frame clones only and misses some. The sample has 110,000 or so clones; 88% are singletons. The input for sequencing was peripheral blood, taken 28 days after the second AZD1222 dose. Receptors were obtained from an adult who received the AZD1222 COVID-19 vaccine. Both conserved end residues are part of each CDR3. D genes are given only for firm matches. Some rows have no size entry. The others give once, few or many, or a class for an expanded clone.

TRBD1 | TRBJ2-2 | NA | TRBV7-9 | TGTGCCAGCAGCTTAACAGGGGGCGAAGGCGGGGAGCTGTTTTTT | CASSLTGGEGGELFF
NA | TRBJ2-7 | NA | TRBV10-3 | TGTGCCATCAGTGGCCAGGGCTACGAGCAGTACTTC | CAISGQGYEQYF
NA | TRBJ2-2 | NA | TRBV18 | TGTGCCAGCTCTCCAGGGTCGACGTCCGGGGAGCTGTTTTTT | CASSPGSTSGELFF
TRBD1 | TRBJ2-7 | NA | TRBV6-4 | TGTGCCAAGAACCGGGACAGGGGGCCTCGGGACTACGAGCAGTACTTC | CAKNRDRGPRDYEQYF
NA | TRBJ1-6 | NA | TRBV5-1 | TGCGCCAGCAGCGAGACAGAAGCGAGCAATTCACCCCTCCACTTT | CASSETEASNSPLHF
NA | TRBJ1-4 | NA | TRBV2 | TGTGCCAGCAGTCCTACGACCCAACGGGGCGAAAAACTGTTTTTT | CASSPTTQRGEKLFF
NA | TRBJ1-2 | NA | TRBV5-1 | TGCGCCAGCAGCTTGAACAGGGCTTACGGCTACACCTTC | CASSLNRAYGYTF
NA | TRBJ1-2 | NA | TRBV10-1 | TGCGCCAGCAGTTCCGTCCCCACCGGGACTGGGGTAACCTATCGGGGCTACACCTTC | CASSSVPTGTGVTYRGYTF
NA | TRBJ1-5 | NA | TRBV19 | TGTGCCAGTAGTATACAAGGGCGAAGCAATCAGCCCCAGCATTTT | CASSIQGRSNQPQHF
NA | TRBJ2-3 | NA | TRBV5-1 | TGCGCCAGCAGATCCGACAGCACAGATACGCAGTATTTT | CASRSDSTDTQYF
TRBD1 | TRBJ2-7 | NA | TRBV18 | TGTGCCAGCTCGCAAACCGGGACAGGAGCCTACGAGCAGTACTTC | CASSQTGTGAYEQYF
NA | TRBJ1-2 | NA | TRBV7-9 | TGTGCCAGCACCCAGGGGAGGGGAAATGGCTACACCTTC | CASTQGRGNGYTF
NA | TRBJ1-6 | NA | TRBV29-1 | TGCAGCGTTGGAGGGGGAGGTTCACCCCTCCACTTT | CSVGGGGSPLHF
TRBD1 | TRBJ2-1 | few | TRBV19 | TGTGCCAGTAGTATCCAGGGACAGGTCTTTGCTGAGCAGTTCTTC | CASSIQGQVFAEQFF
NA | TRBJ1-5 | NA | TRBV10-2 | TGCGCCAGCAGCCTGGACGGGGATCAGCCCCAGCATTTT | CASSLDGDQPQHF
TRBD1 | TRBJ1-2 | NA | TRBV29-1 | TGCAGCGTTGAACCTAGGGACAGGGGCAACTATGGCTACACCTTC | CSVEPRDRGNYGYTF
NA | TRBJ1-2 | NA | TRBV11-3 | TGTGCCAGCAGCTTAGATCCGGCCAACTATGGCTACACCTTC | CASSLDPANYGYTF
NA | TRBJ2-1 | NA | TRBV7-9 | TGTGCCAGCAGCTTAGGAGTGAATGAGCAGTTCTTC | CASSLGVNEQFF
TRBD1 | TRBJ2-3 | NA | TRBV9 | TGTGCCAGCAGCGCCAAGGACAGGGCGGTAGATACGCAGTATTTT | CASSAKDRAVDTQYF
TRBD1 | TRBJ2-2 | NA | TRBV19 | TGTGCCAGTAGTATGGACAGGGCCACCGGGGAGCTGTTTTTT | CASSMDRATGELFF
TRBD1 | TRBJ2-1 | NA | TRBV5-8 | TGTGCCAGCAGCTCCTATGGACAGGGAATTGGTGAGCAGTTCTTC | CASSSYGQGIGEQFF
TRBD2 | TRBJ2-1 | few | TRBV3-1/TRBV3-2 | TGTGCCAGCAGCCAAGATAGGGCAGCGGGGGGGAATGAGCAGTTCTTC | CASSQDRAAGGNEQFF
NA | TRBJ1-6 | NA | TRBV7-2 | TGTGCCAGCAGCTCCCGGGCTTCCTATAATTCACCCCTCCACTTT | CASSSRASYNSPLHF
TRBD2 | TRBJ2-3 | NA | TRBV7-2 | TGTGCCAGCAGCCTAGCGGGAAGCACAGATACGCAGTATTTT | CASSLAGSTDTQYF
NA | TRBJ1-2 | NA | TRBV12-3/TRBV12-4 | TGTGCCAGCCTCTCGACGGGTAACTATGGCTACACCTTC | CASLSTGNYGYTF
NA | TRBJ2-1 | NA | TRBV5-7 | TGTGCCAGCAGCTTGATTACAGGGTTCTCCTACAATGAGCAGTTCTTC | CASSLITGFSYNEQFF
NA | TRBJ2-7 | once | TRBV29-1 | TGCAGCGTTGAACTGGCGGGGGCCGTCTACGAGCAGTACTTC | CSVELAGAVYEQYF
NA | TRBJ2-1 | NA | TRBV24-1 | TGTGCCACCCAAGGTCCTTCATACAATGAGCAGTTCTTC | CATQGPSYNEQFF
NA | TRBJ2-3 | NA | TRBV7-3 | TGTGCCAGCAGCACCCAACTAGGAGGCGCAGATACGCAGTATTTT | CASSTQLGGADTQYF
NA | TRBJ1-5 | NA | TRBV2 | TGTGCCAGCAGCCCCGGAGTTTCTAGCAATCAGCCCCAGCATTTT | CASSPGVSSNQPQHF
NA | TRBJ2-3 | NA | TRBV9 | TGTGCCAGCAGCGTAGCCACCGGGACCGACCTGACAGATACGCAGTATTTT | CASSVATGTDLTDTQYF
NA | TRBJ1-1 | NA | TRBV5-1 | TGCGCCAGCAGCTTGCAGGCGAACACTGAAGCTTTCTTT | CASSLQANTEAFF
NA | TRBJ1-5 | NA | TRBV6-1 | TGTGCCAGCAGTGGATCTCAGGGAGGGGGCAATCAGCCCCAGCATTTT | CASSGSQGGGNQPQHF
NA | TRBJ2-1 | NA | TRBV18 | TGTGCCAGCTCACCCCCTGATTACAATGAGCAGTTCTTC | CASSPPDYNEQFF
TRBD1 | TRBJ2-5 | NA | TRBV28 | TGTGCCAGCAGTTCGGGACAGCAAGAGACCCAGTACTTC | CASSSGQQETQYF
NA | TRBJ2-7 | many | TRBV20-1 | TGCAGTGCTAGCGGGAAGTACGAGCAGTACTTC | CSASGKYEQYF
NA | TRBJ2-5 | few | TRBV6-2/TRBV6-3 | TGTGCCAGCAGCCCAGGGGTGGGGGACCAAGAGACCCAGTACTTC | CASSPGVGDQETQYF
TRBD2 | TRBJ2-1 | NA | TRBV10-3 | TGTGCCATCAGGCCTAGCGGGGAGGGCGCCTACAATGAGCAGTTCTTC | CAIRPSGEGAYNEQFF
TRBD1 | TRBJ2-7 | NA | TRBV5-4 | TGTGCCAGCAGCTGGGACAGACACTCCTACGAGCAGTACTTC | CASSWDRHSYEQYF
NA | TRBJ1-2 | NA | TRBV3-1/TRBV3-2 | TGTGCCAGCAGCCTTTCATCCGATGGCTACACCTTC | CASSLSSDGYTF
TRBD2 | TRBJ2-2 | NA | TRBV7-2 | TGTGCCAGCAGCCCTAGCGGGGGGGGCTCTTGGGAGCTGTTTTTT | CASSPSGGGSWELFF
NA | TRBJ1-3 | NA | TRBV2 | TGTGCCAGCAGAGCAGGGATAGTAAACACCATATATTTT | CASRAGIVNTIYF
NA | TRBJ2-1 | NA | TRBV5-1 | TGCGCCAGCGCGCCTCGACTGATGGAGGGAAATGAGCAGTTCTTC | CASAPRLMEGNEQFF
NA | TRBJ1-3 | NA | TRBV7-2 | TGTGCCAGCAGCCTCGACAGCTCTGGAAACACCATATATTTT | CASSLDSSGNTIYF
NA | TRBJ2-7 | NA | TRBV7-9 | TGTGCCAGCAGCTCGACCCAGAGCGAAGGGCAGTACTTC | CASSSTQSEGQYF
NA | TRBJ1-5 | NA | TRBV5-5 | TGTGCCAGCAGCTTGTTGTGGGATCAGCCCCAGCATTTT | CASSLLWDQPQHF
NA | TRBJ2-2 | NA | TRBV4-2 | TGTGCCAGCAGCCAAGATAGTTATAGGGGGAACACCGGGGAGCTGTTTTTT | CASSQDSYRGNTGELFF
TRBD2 | TRBJ2-3 | NA | TRBV7-2 | TGTGCCAGCAGCCTAGCGGGGGTAAGCACAGATACGCAGTATTTT | CASSLAGVSTDTQYF
NA | TRBJ1-1 | NA | TRBV7-2 | TGTGCCAGCAGCTCTCCGATGGCGGGGGAAACTGAAGCTTTCTTT | CASSSPMAGETEAFF
NA | TRBJ1-5 | NA | TRBV18 | TGTGCCAGCTCACCAGCGGGGAATCAGCCCCAGCATTTT | CASSPAGNQPQHF
TRBD1 | TRBJ2-7 | NA | TRBV4-1 | TGCGCCAGCAGCCTAGGACAGGGGGGAAACTCCTACGAGCAGTACTTC | CASSLGQGGNSYEQYF
NA | TRBJ1-1 | NA | TRBV7-3 | TGTGCCAGCAGCTTATCCAGGAGCCAGAACACTGAAGCTTTCTTT | CASSLSRSQNTEAFF
TRBD2 | TRBJ2-1 | NA | TRBV7-9 | TGTGCCAGCAGCTTAGCAGCGGGGGCCTACAATGAGCAGTTCTTC | CASSLAAGAYNEQFF
NA | TRBJ1-1 | NA | TRBV3-1/TRBV3-2 | TGTGCCAGCAGCCAAGTGGAGGGGACGAGGGCTTTCTTT | CASSQVEGTRAFF
NA | TRBJ2-5 | NA | TRBV7-2 | TGTGCCAGCGGACCGGGACTGACTCGCCAAGAGACCCAGTACTTC | CASGPGLTRQETQYF